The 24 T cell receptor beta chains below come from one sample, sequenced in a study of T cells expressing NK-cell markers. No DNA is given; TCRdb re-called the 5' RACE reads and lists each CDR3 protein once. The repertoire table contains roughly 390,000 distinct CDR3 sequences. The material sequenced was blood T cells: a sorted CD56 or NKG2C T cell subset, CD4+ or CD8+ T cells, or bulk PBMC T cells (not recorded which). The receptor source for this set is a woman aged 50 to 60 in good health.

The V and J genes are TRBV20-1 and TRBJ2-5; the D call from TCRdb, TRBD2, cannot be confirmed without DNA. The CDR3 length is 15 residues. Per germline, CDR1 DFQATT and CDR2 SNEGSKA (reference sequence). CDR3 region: CSAIPGLALQETQYF.

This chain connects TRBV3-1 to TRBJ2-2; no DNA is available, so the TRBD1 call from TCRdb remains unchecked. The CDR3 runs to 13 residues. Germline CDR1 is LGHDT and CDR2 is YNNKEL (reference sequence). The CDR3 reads CAAGSRGPWELFF.

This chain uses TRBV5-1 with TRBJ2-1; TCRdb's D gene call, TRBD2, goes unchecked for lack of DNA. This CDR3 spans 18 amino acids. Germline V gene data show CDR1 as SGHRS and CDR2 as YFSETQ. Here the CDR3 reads CASSFGLAGTSSYNEQFF.

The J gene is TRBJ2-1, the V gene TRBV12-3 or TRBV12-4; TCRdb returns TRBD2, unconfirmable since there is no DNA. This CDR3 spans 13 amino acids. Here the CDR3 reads CASSLIVEGEQFF.

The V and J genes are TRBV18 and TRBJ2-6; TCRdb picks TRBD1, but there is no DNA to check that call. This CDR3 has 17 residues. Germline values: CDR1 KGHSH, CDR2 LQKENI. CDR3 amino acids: CASSSGQLLSGANVLTF.

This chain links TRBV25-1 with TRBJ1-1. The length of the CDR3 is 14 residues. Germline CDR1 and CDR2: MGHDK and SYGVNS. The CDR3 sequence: CASSEGYRYTEAFF.

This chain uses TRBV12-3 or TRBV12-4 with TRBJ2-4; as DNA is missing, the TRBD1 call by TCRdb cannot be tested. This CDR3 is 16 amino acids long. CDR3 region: CASSISPGQASNIQYF.

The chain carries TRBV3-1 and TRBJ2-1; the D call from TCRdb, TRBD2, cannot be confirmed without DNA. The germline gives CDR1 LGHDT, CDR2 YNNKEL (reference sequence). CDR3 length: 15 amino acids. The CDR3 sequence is CASSQDLSSGDEQFF.

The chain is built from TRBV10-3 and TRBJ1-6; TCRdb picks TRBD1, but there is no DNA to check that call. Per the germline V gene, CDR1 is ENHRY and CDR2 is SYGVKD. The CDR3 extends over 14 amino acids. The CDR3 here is CAISEGDRGSPLHF.

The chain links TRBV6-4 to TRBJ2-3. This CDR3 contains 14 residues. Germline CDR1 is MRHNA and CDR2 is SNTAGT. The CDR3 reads CASSDPLMADTQYF.

This CDR3 is CASSGTGGIGLQYF. This chain links TRBV6-5 with TRBJ2-4; TCRdb outputs TRBD1, but without DNA this stays unchecked. Germline CDR1 and CDR2: MNHEY and SVGAGI. The CDR3 runs 14 residues.

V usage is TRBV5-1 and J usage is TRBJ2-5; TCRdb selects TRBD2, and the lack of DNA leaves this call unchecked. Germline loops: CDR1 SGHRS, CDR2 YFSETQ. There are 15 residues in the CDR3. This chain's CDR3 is CASSMGLAGSETQYF.

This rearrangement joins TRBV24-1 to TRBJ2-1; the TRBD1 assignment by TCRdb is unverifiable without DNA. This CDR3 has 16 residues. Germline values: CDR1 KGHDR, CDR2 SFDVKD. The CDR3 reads CATSGLRGESYNEQFF.

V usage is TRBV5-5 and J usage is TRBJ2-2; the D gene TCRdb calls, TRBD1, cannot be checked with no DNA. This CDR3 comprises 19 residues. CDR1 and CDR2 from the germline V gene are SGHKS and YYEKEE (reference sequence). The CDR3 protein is CASSLGTGGRGPDTGELFF.

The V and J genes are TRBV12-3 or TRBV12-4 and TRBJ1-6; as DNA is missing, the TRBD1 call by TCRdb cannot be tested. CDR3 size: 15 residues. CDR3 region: CASSLTGDGTSPLHF.

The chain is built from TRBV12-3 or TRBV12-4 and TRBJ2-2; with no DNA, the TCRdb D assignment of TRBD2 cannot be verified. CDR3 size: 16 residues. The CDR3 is CASSLEAGENTGELFF.

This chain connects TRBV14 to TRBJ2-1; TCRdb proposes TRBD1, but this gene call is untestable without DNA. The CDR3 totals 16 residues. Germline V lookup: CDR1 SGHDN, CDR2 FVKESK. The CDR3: CASSGPGTPEYNEQFF.

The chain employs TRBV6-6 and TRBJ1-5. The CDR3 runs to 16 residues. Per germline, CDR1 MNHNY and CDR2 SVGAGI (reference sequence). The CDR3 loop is CASSYSPRRGDQPQHF.

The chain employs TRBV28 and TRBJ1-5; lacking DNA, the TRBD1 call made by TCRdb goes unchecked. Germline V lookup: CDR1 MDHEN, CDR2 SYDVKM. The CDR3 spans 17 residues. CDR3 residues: CASSPQQGLLGNQPQHF. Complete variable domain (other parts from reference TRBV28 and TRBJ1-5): DVKVTQSSRYLVKRTGEKVFLECVQDMDHENMFWYRQDPGLGLRLIYFSYDVKMKEKGDIPEGYSVSREKKERFSLILESASTNQTSMYLCASSPQQGLLGNQPQHFGDGTRLSIL.

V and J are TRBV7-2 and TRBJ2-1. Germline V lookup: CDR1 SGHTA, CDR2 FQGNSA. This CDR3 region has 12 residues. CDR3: CASSQRSVAQFF.

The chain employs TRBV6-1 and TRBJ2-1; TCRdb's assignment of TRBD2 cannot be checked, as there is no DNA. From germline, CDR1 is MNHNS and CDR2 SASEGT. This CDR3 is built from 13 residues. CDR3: CASSVWRTNEQFF.

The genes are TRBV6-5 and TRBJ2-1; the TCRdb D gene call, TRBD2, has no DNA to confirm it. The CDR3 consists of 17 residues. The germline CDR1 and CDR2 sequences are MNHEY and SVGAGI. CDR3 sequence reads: CASSYSRLAGSGLEQFF.

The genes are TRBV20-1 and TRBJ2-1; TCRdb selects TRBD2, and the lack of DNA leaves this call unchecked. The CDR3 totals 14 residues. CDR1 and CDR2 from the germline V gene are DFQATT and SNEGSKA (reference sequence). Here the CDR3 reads CSARLVAGVQKQFF.

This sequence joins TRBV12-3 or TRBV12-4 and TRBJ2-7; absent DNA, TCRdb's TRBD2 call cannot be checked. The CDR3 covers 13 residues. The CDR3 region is CASSPGGVYEQYF.